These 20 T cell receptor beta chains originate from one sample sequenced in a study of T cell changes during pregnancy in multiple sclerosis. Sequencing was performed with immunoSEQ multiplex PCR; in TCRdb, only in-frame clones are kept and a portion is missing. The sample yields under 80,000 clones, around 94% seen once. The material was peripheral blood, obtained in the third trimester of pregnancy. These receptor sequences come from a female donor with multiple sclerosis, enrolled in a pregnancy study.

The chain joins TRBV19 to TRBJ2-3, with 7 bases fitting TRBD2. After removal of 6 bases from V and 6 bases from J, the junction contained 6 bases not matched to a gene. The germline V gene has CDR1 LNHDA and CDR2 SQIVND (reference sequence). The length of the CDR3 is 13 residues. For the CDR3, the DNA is TGTGCCAGTAGCCGGGGGGAGTGGGATACGCAGTATTTT. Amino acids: CASSRGEWDTQYF.

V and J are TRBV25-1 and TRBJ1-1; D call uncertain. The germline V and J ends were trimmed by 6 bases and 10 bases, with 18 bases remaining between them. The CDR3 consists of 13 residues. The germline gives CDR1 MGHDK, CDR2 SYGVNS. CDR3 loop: CASRETDQRGAFF. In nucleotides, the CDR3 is TGTGCCAGCAGAGAGACGGACCAACGGGGAGCTTTCTTT.

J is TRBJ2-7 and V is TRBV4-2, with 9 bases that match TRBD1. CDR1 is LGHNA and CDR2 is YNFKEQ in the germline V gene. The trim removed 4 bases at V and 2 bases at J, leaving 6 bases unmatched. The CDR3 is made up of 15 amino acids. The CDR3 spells CASSPLGQGAYEQYF. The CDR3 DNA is TGTGCCAGCAGCCCGTTGGGACAGGGAGCCTACGAGCAGTACTTC.

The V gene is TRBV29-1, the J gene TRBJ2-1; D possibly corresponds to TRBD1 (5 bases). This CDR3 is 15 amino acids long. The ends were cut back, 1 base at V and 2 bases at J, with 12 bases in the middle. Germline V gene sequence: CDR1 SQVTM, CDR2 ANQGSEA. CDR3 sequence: CSVEGQLLTYNEQFF. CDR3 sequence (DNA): TGCAGCGTTGAAGGACAGCTTCTTACCTACAATGAGCAGTTCTTC.

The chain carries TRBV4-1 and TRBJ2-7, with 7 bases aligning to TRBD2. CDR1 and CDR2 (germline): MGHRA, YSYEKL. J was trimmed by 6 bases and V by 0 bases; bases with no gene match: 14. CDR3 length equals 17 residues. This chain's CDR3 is CASSQDPQGGRSSEQYF. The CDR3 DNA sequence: TGCGCCAGCAGCCAAGACCCCCAGGGAGGGAGGTCCAGCGAGCAGTACTTC.

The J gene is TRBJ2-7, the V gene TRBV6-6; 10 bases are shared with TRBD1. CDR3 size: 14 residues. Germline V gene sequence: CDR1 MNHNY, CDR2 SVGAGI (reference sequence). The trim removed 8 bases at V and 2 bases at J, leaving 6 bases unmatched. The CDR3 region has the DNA TGTGCCAGCGCGGGACAGGGGATCCCCTACGAGCAGTACTTC. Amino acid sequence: CASAGQGIPYEQYF.

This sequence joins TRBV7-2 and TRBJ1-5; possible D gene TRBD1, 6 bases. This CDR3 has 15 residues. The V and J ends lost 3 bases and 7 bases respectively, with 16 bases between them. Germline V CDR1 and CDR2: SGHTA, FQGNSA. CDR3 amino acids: CASSFGQGSSQPQHF. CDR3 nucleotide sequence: TGTGCCAGCAGCTTCGGGCAGGGGTCCAGCCAGCCCCAGCATTTT. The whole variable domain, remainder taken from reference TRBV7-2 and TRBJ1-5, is GAGVSQSPSNKVTEKGKDVELRCDPISGHTALYWYRQSLGQGLEFLIYFQGNSAPDKSGLPSDRFSAERTGGSVSTLTIQRTQQEDSAVYLCASSFGQGSSQPQHFGDGTRLSIL.

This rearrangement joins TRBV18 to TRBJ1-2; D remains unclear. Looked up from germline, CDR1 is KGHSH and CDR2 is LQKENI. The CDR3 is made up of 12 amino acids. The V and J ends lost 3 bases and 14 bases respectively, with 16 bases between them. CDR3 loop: CASSPIPGVVTF. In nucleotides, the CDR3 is TGTGCCAGCTCACCGATCCCCGGGGTAGTGACCTTC.

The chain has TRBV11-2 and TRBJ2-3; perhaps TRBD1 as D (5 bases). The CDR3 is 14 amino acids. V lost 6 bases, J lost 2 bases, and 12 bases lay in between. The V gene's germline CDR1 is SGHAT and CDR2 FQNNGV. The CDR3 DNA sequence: TGTGCCAGCAGTCGGACACTCTCCACAGATACGCAGTATTTT. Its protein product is CASSRTLSTDTQYF.

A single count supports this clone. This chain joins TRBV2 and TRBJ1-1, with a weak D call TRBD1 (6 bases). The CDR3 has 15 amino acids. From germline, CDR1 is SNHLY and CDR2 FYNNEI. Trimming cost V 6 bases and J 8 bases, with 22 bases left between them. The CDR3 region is CASSSTDARGAEAFF. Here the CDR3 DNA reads TGTGCCAGCAGCAGCACCGACGCACGGGGGGCCGAAGCTTTCTTT.

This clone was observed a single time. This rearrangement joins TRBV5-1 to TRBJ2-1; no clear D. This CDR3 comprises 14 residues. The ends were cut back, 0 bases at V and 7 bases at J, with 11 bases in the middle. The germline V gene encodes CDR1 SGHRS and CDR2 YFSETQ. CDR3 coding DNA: TGCGCCAGCAGCTTGGGTGTAGTCGGGAATGAGCAGTTCTTC. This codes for CASSLGVVGNEQFF.

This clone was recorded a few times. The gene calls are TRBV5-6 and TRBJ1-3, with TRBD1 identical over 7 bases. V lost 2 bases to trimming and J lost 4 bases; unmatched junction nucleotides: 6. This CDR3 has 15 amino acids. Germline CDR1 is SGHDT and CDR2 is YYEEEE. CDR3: CASSFDRVAGNTIYF. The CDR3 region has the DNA TGTGCCAGCAGCTTCGACAGGGTGGCGGGAAACACCATATATTTT.

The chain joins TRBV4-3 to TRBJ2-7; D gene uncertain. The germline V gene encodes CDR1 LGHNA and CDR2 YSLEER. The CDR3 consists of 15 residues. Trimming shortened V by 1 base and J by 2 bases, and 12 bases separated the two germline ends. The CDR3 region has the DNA TGCGCCAGCAGCCAAGCCCGTTTTCTTGCCTACGAGCAGTACTTC. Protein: CASSQARFLAYEQYF.

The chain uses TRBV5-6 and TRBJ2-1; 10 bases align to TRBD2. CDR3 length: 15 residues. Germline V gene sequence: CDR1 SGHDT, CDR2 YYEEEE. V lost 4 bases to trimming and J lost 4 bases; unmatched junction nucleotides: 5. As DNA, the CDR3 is TGTGCCAGCAGCCTAACTAGCGGGGCGTACAATGAGCAGTTCTTC. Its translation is CASSLTSGAYNEQFF.

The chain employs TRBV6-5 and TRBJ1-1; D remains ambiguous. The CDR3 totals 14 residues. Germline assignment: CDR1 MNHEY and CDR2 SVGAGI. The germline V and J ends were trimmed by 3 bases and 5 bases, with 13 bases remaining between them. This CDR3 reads CASSYGGPGTEAFF. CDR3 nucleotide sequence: TGTGCCAGCAGTTATGGCGGGCCCGGTACTGAAGCTTTCTTT.

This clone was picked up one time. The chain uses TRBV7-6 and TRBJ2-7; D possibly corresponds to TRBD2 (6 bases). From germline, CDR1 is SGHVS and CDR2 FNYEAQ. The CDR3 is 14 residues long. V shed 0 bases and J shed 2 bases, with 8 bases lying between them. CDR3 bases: TGTGCCAGCAGCTTAGCGGGGAGGACCTACGAGCAGTACTTC. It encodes CASSLAGRTYEQYF.

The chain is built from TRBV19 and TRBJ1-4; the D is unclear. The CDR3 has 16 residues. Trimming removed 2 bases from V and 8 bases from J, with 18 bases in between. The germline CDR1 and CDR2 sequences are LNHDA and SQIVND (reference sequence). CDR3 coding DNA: TGTGCCAGTAGTATATCTCAGACTCAACGAGGGGAAAAACTGTTTTTT. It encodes CASSISQTQRGEKLFF.

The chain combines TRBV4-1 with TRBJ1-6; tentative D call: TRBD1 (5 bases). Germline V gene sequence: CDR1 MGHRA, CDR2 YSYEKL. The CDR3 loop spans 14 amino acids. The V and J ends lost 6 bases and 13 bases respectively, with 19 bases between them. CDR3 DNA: TGCGCCAGCAGGGGTTGGGGGGTTCCCGCGCCCCTCCACTTT. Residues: CASRGWGVPAPLHF.

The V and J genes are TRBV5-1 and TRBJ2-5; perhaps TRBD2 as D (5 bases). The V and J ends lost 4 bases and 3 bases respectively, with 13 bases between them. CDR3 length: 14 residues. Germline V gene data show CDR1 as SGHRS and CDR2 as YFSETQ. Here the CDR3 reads CASSTGVGKETQYF. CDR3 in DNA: TGCGCCAGCAGCACCGGGGTAGGGAAAGAGACCCAGTACTTC.

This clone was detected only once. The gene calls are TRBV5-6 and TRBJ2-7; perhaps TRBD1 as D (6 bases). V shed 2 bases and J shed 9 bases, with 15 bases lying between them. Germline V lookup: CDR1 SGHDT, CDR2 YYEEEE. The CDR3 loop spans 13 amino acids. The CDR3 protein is CASSLSGANGQYF. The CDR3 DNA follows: TGTGCCAGCAGCTTATCAGGGGCCAATGGGCAGTACTTC. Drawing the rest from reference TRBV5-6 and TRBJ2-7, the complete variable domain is DAGVTQSPTHLIKTRGQQVTLRCSPKSGHDTVSWYQQALGQGPQFIFQYYEEEERQRGNFPDRFSGHQFPNYSSELNVNALLLGDSALYLCASSLSGANGQYFGPGTRLTVT.